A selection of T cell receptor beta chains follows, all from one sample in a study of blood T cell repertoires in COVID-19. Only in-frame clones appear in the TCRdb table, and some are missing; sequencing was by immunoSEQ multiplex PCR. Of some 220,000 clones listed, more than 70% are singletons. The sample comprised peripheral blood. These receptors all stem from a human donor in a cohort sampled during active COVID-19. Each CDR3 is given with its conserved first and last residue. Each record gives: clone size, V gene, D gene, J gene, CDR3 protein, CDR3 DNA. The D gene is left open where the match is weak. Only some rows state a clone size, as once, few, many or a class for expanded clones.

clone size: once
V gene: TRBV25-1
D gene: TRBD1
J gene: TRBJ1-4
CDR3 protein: CASTLGQGRKLFF
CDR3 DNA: TGTGCCAGCACCCTGGGACAGGGCCGAAAACTGTTTTTT

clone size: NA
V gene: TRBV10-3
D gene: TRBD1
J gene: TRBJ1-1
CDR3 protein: CAIRAGTENTEAFF
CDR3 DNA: TGTGCCATCAGGGCCGGGACAGAGAACACTGAAGCTTTCTTT

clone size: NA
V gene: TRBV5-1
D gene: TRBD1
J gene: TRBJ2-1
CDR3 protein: CASSPGQASDEQFF
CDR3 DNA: TGCGCCAGCAGCCCTGGACAGGCATCTGATGAGCAGTTCTTC

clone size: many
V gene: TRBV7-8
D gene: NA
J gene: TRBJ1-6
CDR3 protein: CASSLTRQLLGSPLHF
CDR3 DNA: TGTGCCAGCAGCTTGACCCGACAGTTGTTGGGGTCACCCCTCCACTTT

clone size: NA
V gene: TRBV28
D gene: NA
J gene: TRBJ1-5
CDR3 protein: CASSSLGGQGQPQHF
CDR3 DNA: TGTGCCAGCAGTTCCCTCGGGGGGCAGGGGCAGCCCCAGCATTTT

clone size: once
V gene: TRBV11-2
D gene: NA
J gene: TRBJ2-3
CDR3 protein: CASSLQENRVDTQYF
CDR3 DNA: TGTGCCAGCAGCTTACAGGAGAACAGGGTTGATACGCAGTATTTT

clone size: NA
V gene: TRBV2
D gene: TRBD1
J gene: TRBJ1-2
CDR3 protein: CASRKGQGAGYTF
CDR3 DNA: TGTGCCAGCAGGAAGGGACAGGGGGCCGGCTACACCTTC

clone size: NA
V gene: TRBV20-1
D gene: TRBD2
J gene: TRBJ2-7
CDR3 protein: CSARGAGDYF
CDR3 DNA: TGCAGTGCTAGAGGGGCGGGGGATTACTTC

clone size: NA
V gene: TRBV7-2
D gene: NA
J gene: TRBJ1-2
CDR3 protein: CASIPPGGYGYTF
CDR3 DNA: TGTGCCAGCATCCCACCGGGGGGGTATGGCTACACCTTC

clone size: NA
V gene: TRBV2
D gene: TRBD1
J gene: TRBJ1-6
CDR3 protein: CASSRTGDTNSPLHF
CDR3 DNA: TGTGCCAGCAGTCGGACAGGGGACACCAATTCACCCCTCCACTTT

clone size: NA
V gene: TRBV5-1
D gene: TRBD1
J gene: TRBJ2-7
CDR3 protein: CASSLGQGAEYF
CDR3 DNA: TGCGCCAGCAGCCTCGGGCAGGGGGCTGAGTACTTC

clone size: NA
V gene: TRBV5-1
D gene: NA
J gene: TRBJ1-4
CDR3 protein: CASSPAETGEKLFF
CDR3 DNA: TGCGCCAGCAGCCCGGCCGAGACTGGTGAAAAACTGTTTTTT

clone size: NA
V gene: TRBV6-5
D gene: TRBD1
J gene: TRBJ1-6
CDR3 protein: CASRDRSHSPLHF
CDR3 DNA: TGTGCCAGCAGGGACAGGTCGCATTCACCCCTCCACTTT

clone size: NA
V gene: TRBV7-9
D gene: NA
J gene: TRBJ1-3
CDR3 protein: CASSDPGMGASGNTIYF
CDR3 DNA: TGTGCCAGCAGCGACCCAGGGATGGGGGCCTCTGGAAACACCATATATTTT

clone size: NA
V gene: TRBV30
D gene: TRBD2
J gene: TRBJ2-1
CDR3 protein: CGRNGGGGEQFF
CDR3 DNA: TGTGGACGTAACGGGGGGGGTGGTGAGCAGTTCTTC

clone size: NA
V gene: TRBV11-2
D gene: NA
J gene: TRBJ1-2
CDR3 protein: CASSLTTGNYGYTF
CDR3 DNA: TGTGCCAGCAGCTTAACGACGGGTAACTATGGCTACACCTTC

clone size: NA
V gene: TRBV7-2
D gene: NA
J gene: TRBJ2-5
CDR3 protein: CASSSGPAGETQYF
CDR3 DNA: TGTGCCAGCAGCTCGGGACCCGCGGGGGAGACCCAGTACTTC

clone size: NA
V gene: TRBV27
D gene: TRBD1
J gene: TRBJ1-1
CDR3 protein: CASSGLTGGGGNTEAFF
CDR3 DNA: TGTGCCAGCAGTGGGCTTACAGGGGGCGGAGGGAACACTGAAGCTTTCTTT

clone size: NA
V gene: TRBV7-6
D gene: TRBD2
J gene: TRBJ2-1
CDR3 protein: CASRPLAGNYNEQFF
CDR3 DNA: TGTGCCAGTAGACCACTAGCGGGGAACTACAATGAGCAGTTCTTC

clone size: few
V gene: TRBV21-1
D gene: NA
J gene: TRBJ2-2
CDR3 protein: CASSAGHTGELFF
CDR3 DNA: TGTGCCAGCAGCGCGGGGCACACCGGGGAGCTGTTTTTT

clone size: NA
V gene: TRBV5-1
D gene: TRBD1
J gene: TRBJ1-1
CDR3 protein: CASSPGQGGAFF
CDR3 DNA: TGCGCCAGCAGCCCGGGACAGGGGGGAGCTTTCTTT

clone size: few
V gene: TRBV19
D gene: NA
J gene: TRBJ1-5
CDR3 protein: CASSISPAAQPQHF
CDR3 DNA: TGTGCCAGTAGTATTTCGCCGGCGGCTCAGCCCCAGCATTTT

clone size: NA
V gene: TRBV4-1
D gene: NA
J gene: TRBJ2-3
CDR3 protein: CASSQRDMTDTQYF
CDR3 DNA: TGCGCCAGCAGCCAACGGGACATGACAGATACGCAGTATTTT

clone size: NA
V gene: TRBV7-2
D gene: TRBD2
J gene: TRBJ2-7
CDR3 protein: CASSLQSGLAPEQYF
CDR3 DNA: TGTGCCAGCAGCTTACAATCCGGACTAGCCCCCGAGCAGTACTTC

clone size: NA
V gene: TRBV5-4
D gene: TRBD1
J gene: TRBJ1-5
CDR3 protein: CASSSGQGSNQPQHF
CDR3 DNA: TGTGCCAGCAGCTCGGGACAGGGGAGCAATCAGCCCCAGCATTTT

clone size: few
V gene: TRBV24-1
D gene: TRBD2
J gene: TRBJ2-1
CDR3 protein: CATSDPGLAEAYNEQFF
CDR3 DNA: TGTGCCACCAGTGATCCCGGACTAGCGGAGGCCTACAATGAGCAGTTCTTC

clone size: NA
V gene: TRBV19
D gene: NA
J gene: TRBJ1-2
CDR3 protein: CASSIVLRQNYGYTF
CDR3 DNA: TGTGCCAGTAGTATAGTACTAAGGCAGAACTATGGCTACACCTTC

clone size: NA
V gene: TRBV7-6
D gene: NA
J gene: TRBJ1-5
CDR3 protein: CASSRTGEINQPQHF
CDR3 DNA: TGTGCCAGCAGCAGGACGGGGGAGATCAATCAGCCCCAGCATTTT

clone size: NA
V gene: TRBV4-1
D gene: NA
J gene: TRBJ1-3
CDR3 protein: CASSQGPQDTIYF
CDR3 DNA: TGCGCCAGCAGCCAAGGTCCCCAGGACACCATATATTTT

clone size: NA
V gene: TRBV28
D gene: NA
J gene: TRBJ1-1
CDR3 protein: CASRPTYMNTEAFF
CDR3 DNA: TGTGCCAGCAGACCGACATACATGAACACTGAAGCTTTCTTT

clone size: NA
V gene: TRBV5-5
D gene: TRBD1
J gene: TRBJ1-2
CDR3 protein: CASSTTWTGGYGYTF
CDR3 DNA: TGTGCCAGCAGCACCACCTGGACAGGGGGCTATGGCTACACCTTC

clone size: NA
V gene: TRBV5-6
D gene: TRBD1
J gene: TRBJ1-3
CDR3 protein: CASSYAGTASGNTIYF
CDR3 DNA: TGTGCCAGCAGTTATGCCGGGACAGCGTCTGGAAACACCATATATTTT

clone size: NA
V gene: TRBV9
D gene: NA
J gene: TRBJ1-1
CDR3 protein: CASSVSGTRDTEAFF
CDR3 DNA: TGTGCCAGCAGCGTCTCCGGCACCCGGGACACTGAAGCTTTCTTT

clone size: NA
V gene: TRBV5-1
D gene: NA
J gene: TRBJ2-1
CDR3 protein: CASSSDYPTYNEQFF
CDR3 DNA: TGCGCCAGCAGCTCGGACTACCCTACCTACAATGAGCAGTTCTTC

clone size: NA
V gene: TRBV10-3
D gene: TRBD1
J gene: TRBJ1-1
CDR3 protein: CAISEGQTGMDTEAFF
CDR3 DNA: TGTGCCATCAGTGAAGGTCAGACAGGGATGGACACTGAAGCTTTCTTT

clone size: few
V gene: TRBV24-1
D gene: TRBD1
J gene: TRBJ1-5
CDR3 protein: CATSESGTGGNQPQHF
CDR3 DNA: TGTGCCACCAGTGAGTCCGGGACAGGGGGCAATCAGCCCCAGCATTTT

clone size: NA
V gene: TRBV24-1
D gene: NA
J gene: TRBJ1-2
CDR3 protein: CATSDFKGGNENGYTF
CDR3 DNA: TGTGCCACCAGTGATTTTAAAGGAGGGAATGAAAATGGCTACACCTTC

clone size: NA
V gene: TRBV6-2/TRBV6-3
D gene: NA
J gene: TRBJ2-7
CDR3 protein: CASSYDRNYEQYF
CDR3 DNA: TGTGCCAGCAGTTACGACAGAAACTACGAGCAGTACTTC

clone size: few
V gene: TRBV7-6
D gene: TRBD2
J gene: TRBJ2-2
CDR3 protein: CASSSGTSGESTGELFF
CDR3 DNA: TGTGCCAGCAGCTCCGGGACTAGCGGGGAAAGCACCGGGGAGCTGTTTTTT

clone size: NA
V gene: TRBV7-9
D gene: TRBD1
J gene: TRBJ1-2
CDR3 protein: CASTGGQGVGYGYTF
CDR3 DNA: TGTGCCAGCACGGGGGGACAGGGCGTCGGCTATGGCTACACCTTC

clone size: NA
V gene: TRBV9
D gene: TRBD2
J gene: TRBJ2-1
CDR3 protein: CASSGGLRGGNNEQFF
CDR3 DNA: TGTGCCAGCAGCGGAGGGCTGCGCGGGGGGAACAATGAGCAGTTCTTC

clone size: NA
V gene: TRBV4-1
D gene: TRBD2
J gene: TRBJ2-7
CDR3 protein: CASSQDLGPGRSSYEQYF
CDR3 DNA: TGCGCCAGCAGCCAAGATCTTGGGCCCGGGAGGAGCTCCTACGAGCAGTACTTC

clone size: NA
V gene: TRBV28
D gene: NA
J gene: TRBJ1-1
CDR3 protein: CASRPGHPNTEAFF
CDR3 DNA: TGTGCCAGCAGACCAGGACACCCGAACACTGAAGCTTTCTTT

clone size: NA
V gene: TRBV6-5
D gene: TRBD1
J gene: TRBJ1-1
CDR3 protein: CASSPDRARGTEAFF
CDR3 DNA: TGTGCCAGCAGCCCGGACAGGGCAAGGGGCACTGAAGCTTTCTTT

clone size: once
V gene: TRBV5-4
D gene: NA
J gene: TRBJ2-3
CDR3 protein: CASSLQRRGDTQYF
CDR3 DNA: TGTGCCAGCAGCTTACAGCGGAGGGGAGATACGCAGTATTTT

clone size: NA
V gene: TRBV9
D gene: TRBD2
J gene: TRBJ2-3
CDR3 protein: CASSSRGGTGADTQYF
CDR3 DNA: TGTGCCAGCAGCTCCCGGGGGGGGACCGGTGCAGATACGCAGTATTTT

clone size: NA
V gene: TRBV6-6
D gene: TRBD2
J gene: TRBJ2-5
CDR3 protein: CASSFLAGVGTQYF
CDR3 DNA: TGTGCCAGCAGTTTCTTAGCGGGAGTGGGGACCCAGTACTTC

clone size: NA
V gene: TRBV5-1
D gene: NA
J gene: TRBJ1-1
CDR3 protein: CASSFPGNTEAFF
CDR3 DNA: TGCGCCAGCAGCTTCCCAGGGAACACTGAAGCTTTCTTT

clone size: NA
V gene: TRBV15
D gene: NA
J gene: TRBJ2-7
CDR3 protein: CATSRDRTAYEQYF
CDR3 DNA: TGTGCCACCAGCAGAGATCGGACAGCCTACGAGCAGTACTTC

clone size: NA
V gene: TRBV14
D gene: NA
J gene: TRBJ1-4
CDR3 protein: CASSQNRVDEKLFF
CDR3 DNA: TGTGCCAGCAGCCAAAACAGGGTTGATGAAAAACTGTTTTTT

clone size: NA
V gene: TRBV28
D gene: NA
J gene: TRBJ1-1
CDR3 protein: CASSSQGPLLNTEAFF
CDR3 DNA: TGTGCCAGCAGTTCACAGGGTCCCCTTTTGAACACTGAAGCTTTCTTT

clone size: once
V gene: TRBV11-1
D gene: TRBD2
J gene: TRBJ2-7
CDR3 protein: CASSLRGRDYEQYF
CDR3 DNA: TGTGCCAGCAGCTTACGGGGGAGGGATTACGAGCAGTACTTC

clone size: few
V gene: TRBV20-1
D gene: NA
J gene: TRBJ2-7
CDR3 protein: CSASGLAYDEQYF
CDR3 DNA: TGCAGTGCTAGTGGGTTAGCTTACGACGAGCAGTACTTC

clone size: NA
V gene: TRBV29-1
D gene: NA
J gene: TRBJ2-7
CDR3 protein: CSVLNGERREQYF
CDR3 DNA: TGCAGCGTCCTAAATGGGGAGCGACGCGAGCAGTACTTC

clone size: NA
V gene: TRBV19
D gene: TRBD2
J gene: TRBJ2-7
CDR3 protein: CATSKGTSEMSRYF
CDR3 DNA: TGTGCCACCTCTAAGGGGACTAGCGAAATGTCCCGGTACTTC

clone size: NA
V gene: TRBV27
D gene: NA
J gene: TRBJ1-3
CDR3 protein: CASTSQGNTIYF
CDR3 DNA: TGTGCCAGCACGTCCCAGGGAAACACCATATATTTT

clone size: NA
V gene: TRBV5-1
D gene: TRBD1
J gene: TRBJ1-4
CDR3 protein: CASSWDSREKLFF
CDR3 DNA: TGCGCCAGCAGCTGGGACAGTCGTGAAAAACTGTTTTTT